This entry concerns a single TCR beta chain. Its specificity is not known. This entry comes from a study of graft-versus-host responses after intestinal transplantation. Across the whole study: The transplants performed in recipients were multivisceral, liver-intestinal, or isolated intestinal. Regarding the study as a whole: Some GvH clones appeared in ileal mucosa or blood before recipient bone marrow.

Clones were read by immunoSEQ multiplex PCR, and TCRdb kept only the in-frame ones, dropping some. The profile shows 95,000 to 150,000 clones, approximately 92% of them singletons. The TCR originated in a human donor who received an intestinal transplant. Source: unstimulated CD4+ T cells sorted from spleen or lymph node cells, taken before intestinal transplant.

In DNA form, the CDR3 reads TGTGCCAGCAATTCGCTAGCCTCTAAGGGGACCCAGTACTTC. As protein: CASNSLASKGTQYF. The V gene is TRBV25-1, the J gene TRBJ2-5, with D possibly being TRBD2 (5 bases). V lost 7 bases and J lost 7, with 19 bases in between. The CDR3 is made up of 14 amino acids. Germline loops: CDR1 MGHDK, CDR2 SYGVNS.